Below are 7 T cell receptor beta chains sequenced from a single sample in a study of shared clonotypes between healthy human individuals. Repertoires were generated with immunoSEQ multiplex PCR, while TCRdb's copy carries only in-frame clones and drops some. This sample carries some 490,000 clones, 70% to 85% of them seen once, and the ten largest clones take about 12%. The source material was PBMCs. These receptors came from a woman aged 40 to 50 in good health. Some clones in this sample may be carry-over from other donors' samples.

This chain connects TRBV7-6 to TRBJ1-3; the D is unclear. Trimming cost V 1 base and J 5 bases, with 15 bases left between them. Germline-derived CDR1 and CDR2 are SGHVS and FNYEAQ. This CDR3 has 16 residues. CDR3 residues: CASSLGAAASRNTIYF. In DNA form, the CDR3 reads TGTGCCAGCAGCTTAGGAGCGGCTGCCTCCCGAAACACCATATATTTT.

This clone came up many times. V usage is TRBV27 and J usage is TRBJ2-7, with D perhaps TRBD1 or TRBD2 (5 bases each). CDR1 MNHEY and CDR2 SMNVEV come from the germline V gene (reference sequence). The V and J ends lost 2 bases and 6 bases respectively, with 17 bases between them. This CDR3 comprises 15 residues. The CDR3 protein is CASSLVPGIGGEQYF. The CDR3 nucleotides read TGTGCCAGCAGTTTAGTCCCAGGGATTGGAGGCGAGCAGTACTTC.

The genes are TRBV20-1 and TRBJ2-1; D is possibly TRBD1 or TRBD2 (5 bases each). CDR3 length equals 11 residues. The germline V gene has CDR1 DFQATT and CDR2 SNEGSKA (reference sequence). CDR3 sequence (DNA): TGCAGCGCTCAGGGACGGGATGAGCAGTTCTTC. This encodes CSAQGRDEQFF.

This sequence joins TRBV15 and TRBJ2-1; D perhaps matches TRBD2 (5 bases). V dropped 3 bases and J dropped 6 bases, with 12 bases sitting between them. Germline V gene sequence: CDR1 LNHNV, CDR2 YYDKDF (reference sequence). This CDR3 comprises 14 residues. CDR3 coding DNA: TGTGCCACCAGCAGGAGGGTGATGGGCAATGAGCAGTTCTTC. This translates into CATSRRVMGNEQFF.

The chain recombines TRBV18 with TRBJ2-2, with D uncertain. V was shortened by 6 bases and J by 5 bases, with 10 bases between the two germline ends. The CDR3 covers 13 residues. Germline V gives CDR1 KGHSH, CDR2 LQKENI. CDR3 nucleotide sequence: TGTGCCAGCTCCCCTACCTTTACCGGGGAGCTGTTTTTT. Translating it yields CASSPTFTGELFF.

The chain is built from TRBV9 and TRBJ2-7; 7 bases fit TRBD1. With V trimmed by 0 bases and J by 5 bases, 14 bases remained unmatched. Looked up from germline, CDR1 is SGDLS and CDR2 is YYNGEE. CDR3 length: 17 amino acids. In DNA form, the CDR3 reads TGTGCCAGCAGCGTAGGTTTAGTTGGAGACAGGGCCCACGAGCAGTACTTC. Protein product: CASSVGLVGDRAHEQYF.

The chain recombines TRBV27 with TRBJ2-7; possible D gene TRBD2, 7 bases. The CDR3 runs to 15 residues. The germline V gene has CDR1 MNHEY and CDR2 SMNVEV (reference sequence). V was cut by 11 bases and J by 0 bases, with 20 bases left in between. CDR3 sequence: CAARQEAGASYEQYF. The CDR3 DNA follows: TGTGCCGCTAGACAGGAGGCGGGAGCCTCCTACGAGCAGTACTTC.